These T cell receptor beta chains were read from a single sample in a study of OX40 agonist ivuxolimab in advanced cancers. The protocol was immunoSEQ multiplex PCR, while the TCRdb copy is restricted to in-frame clones and leaves out a portion. The repertoire has roughly 56,000 clones, 70% to 85% of them found once; the top ten carry about 1.6%. Here the sequenced sample was CD4+ or CD8+ T cells sorted from blood, taken in a trial of the OX40 agonist ivuxolimab. The receptors derive from an adult with an advanced solid tumor such as melanoma, head and neck, liver or kidney cancer. CDR3s include the opening cysteine and the closing phenylalanine or tryptophan. The D gene is left open where the match is weak. Not all rows give a size; the values are once, few, many and, for expanded clones, a class.

V gene,D gene,clone size,J gene,CDR3 protein,CDR3 DNA
TRBV7-3,NA,NA,TRBJ2-5,CASSLTGLSQETQYF,TGTGCCAGCAGCTTAACGGGACTCAGCCAAGAGACCCAGTACTTC
TRBV19,TRBD2,once,TRBJ2-1,CATARGLAEYNEQFF,TGTGCCACCGCCAGAGGACTAGCAGAGTACAATGAGCAGTTCTTC
TRBV4-3,NA,NA,TRBJ2-2,CASSRRARNTGELFF,TGCGCCAGCAGCCGGCGGGCGCGGAACACCGGGGAGCTGTTTTTT
TRBV10-3,NA,few,TRBJ1-3,CAITRTSGNTIYF,TGTGCCATCACTAGAACCTCTGGAAACACCATATATTTT
TRBV7-9,NA,NA,TRBJ1-2,CASSFGGQNYGYTF,TGTGCCAGCAGCTTCGGAGGACAGAACTATGGCTACACCTTC
TRBV5-1,NA,NA,TRBJ2-3,CASSNRGLDTDTQYF,TGCGCCAGCAGCAACCGGGGCCTCGATACAGATACGCAGTATTTT
TRBV7-3,NA,once,TRBJ2-3,CASSSAPFPRGLTDTQYF,TGTGCCAGCAGCTCGGCTCCCTTTCCGCGGGGCCTCACAGATACGCAGTATTTT
TRBV10-1,TRBD1,once,TRBJ2-1,CASSEGTGRSNEQFF,TGCGCCAGCAGTGAGGGGACAGGGAGAAGCAATGAGCAGTTCTTC
TRBV19,NA,few,TRBJ1-5,CASRGTRDQPQHF,TGTGCCAGTAGGGGGACAAGGGATCAGCCCCAGCATTTT
TRBV7-8,TRBD1,NA,TRBJ1-1,CASSLVPGGGNTEAFF,TGTGCCAGCAGCTTAGTTCCAGGGGGAGGGAACACTGAAGCTTTCTTT
TRBV30,NA,NA,TRBJ2-7,CAWGFYRSGSYEQYF,TGTGCCTGGGGTTTCTACAGGAGTGGATCCTACGAGCAGTACTTC
TRBV9,NA,NA,TRBJ1-2,CASSRGGGANYGYTF,TGTGCCAGCAGCAGGGGGGGCGGAGCTAACTATGGCTACACCTTC
TRBV2,NA,NA,TRBJ1-1,CASSEAEAFF,TGTGCCAGCAGTGAAGCTGAAGCTTTCTTT
TRBV11-2,NA,few,TRBJ1-6,CASSPRYNSPLHF,TGTGCCAGCAGCCCCCGTTATAATTCACCCCTCCACTTT
TRBV7-9,TRBD1,NA,TRBJ1-1,CASSFFTGTGNPMNTEAFF,TGTGCCAGCAGCTTCTTTACCGGGACAGGGAATCCCATGAACACTGAAGCTTTCTTT
TRBV7-3,NA,NA,TRBJ1-2,CASSSGPRAGYTF,TGTGCCAGCAGCAGCGGGCCCCGGGCTGGCTACACCTTC
TRBV7-8,NA,NA,TRBJ2-1,CASSLFSDEQFF,TGTGCCAGCAGCTTATTCTCGGATGAGCAGTTCTTC
TRBV6-1,TRBD1,NA,TRBJ2-5,CASSVGTVEETQYF,TGTGCCAGCAGTGTCGGGACAGTTGAAGAGACCCAGTACTTC
TRBV29-1,TRBD1,NA,TRBJ2-2,CSVEGGTGSSNTGELFF,TGCAGCGTTGAGGGGGGGACAGGGAGTTCGAACACCGGGGAGCTGTTTTTT
TRBV5-4,TRBD1,NA,TRBJ2-1,CASSSTGGHEQFF,TGTGCCAGCAGCTCTACAGGGGGCCATGAGCAGTTCTTC
TRBV30,NA,NA,TRBJ2-6,CAWSNSGANVLTF,TGTGCCTGGAGTAACTCTGGGGCCAACGTCCTGACTTTC
TRBV28,NA,NA,TRBJ1-5,CASSFKWNQPQHF,TGTGCCAGCAGTTTCAAGTGGAATCAGCCCCAGCATTTT
TRBV5-1,TRBD2,NA,TRBJ2-7,CASSLGLAGVAYEQYF,TGCGCCAGCAGCTTGGGACTAGCGGGAGTAGCCTACGAGCAGTACTTC
TRBV19,NA,few,TRBJ1-5,CASSLRGRGSNQPQHF,TGTGCCAGTAGCCTCCGGGGACGGGGTAGCAATCAGCCCCAGCATTTT
TRBV25-1,NA,NA,TRBJ1-1,CASSAQGSSNTEAFF,TGTGCCAGCAGTGCACAGGGCTCGTCCAACACTGAAGCTTTCTTT
TRBV7-9,NA,NA,TRBJ1-4,CASSSRLNNEKLFF,TGTGCCAGCAGCTCCAGACTTAACAATGAAAAACTGTTTTTT
TRBV19,NA,NA,TRBJ1-3,CASSIPRGAGNTIYF,TGTGCCAGTAGTATACCTCGGGGTGCTGGAAACACCATATATTTT
TRBV9,NA,NA,TRBJ2-1,CASSGRGAPSSEQFF,TGTGCCAGCAGCGGCCGGGGGGCCCCCTCCAGTGAGCAGTTCTTC
TRBV5-6,NA,NA,TRBJ2-3,CASSSLAGTDTQYF,TGTGCCAGCAGCTCCCTAGCTGGCACAGATACGCAGTATTTT
TRBV9,TRBD2,NA,TRBJ2-2,CASSSGSGGGNTGELFF,TGTGCCAGCAGCTCGGGTAGCGGGGGTGGGAACACCGGGGAGCTGTTTTTT
TRBV5-4,TRBD1,NA,TRBJ2-7,CASSLRQGYEQYF,TGTGCCAGCAGCCTTAGACAGGGCTACGAGCAGTACTTC
TRBV30,NA,NA,TRBJ1-2,CGLVGTNYGYTF,TGTGGCCTGGTTGGGACTAACTATGGCTACACCTTC
TRBV6-1,NA,NA,TRBJ2-1,CASSELAGRTGAYYNEQFF,TGTGCCAGCAGTGAATTAGCGGGCCGAACAGGGGCCTACTACAATGAGCAGTTCTTC
TRBV14,NA,NA,TRBJ2-1,CASSLQLSSYNEQFF,TGTGCCAGCAGCCTCCAATTAAGCTCCTACAATGAGCAGTTCTTC
TRBV6-5,TRBD1,NA,TRBJ2-1,CASSGTGVRNEQFF,TGTGCCAGCAGCGGGACAGGGGTTCGCAATGAGCAGTTCTTC
TRBV19,NA,few,TRBJ1-4,CASSPPPRNEKLFF,TGTGCCAGTAGTCCCCCCCCGCGTAATGAAAAACTGTTTTTT
TRBV7-3,NA,NA,TRBJ2-1,CASSLSGGLGEQFF,TGTGCCAGCAGCTTAAGCGGTGGGCTCGGTGAGCAGTTCTTC